This T cell receptor (beta chain) was found in a study of post-analysis software for immune sequencing data. Study-level background: Relapsing-remitting, secondary progressive and progressive-relapsing multiple sclerosis courses were included. General study findings and limits: Patients with multiple sclerosis recorded significantly lower normalized Chao1 diversity than controls, the study found. Relative to controls, patients had about five TRBV segments at higher frequency, with TRBV5-6, TRBV5-1 and TRBV20-1 among these. Analysis by F measure revealed that same-batch samples clustered strongly together.

A remark on this clonotype: Its antigen is as yet unknown.

CDR1 and CDR2 from the germline V gene are DFQATT and SNEGSKA (reference sequence). CDR3 length: 14 residues. The junction had 3 bases not matched to a gene; V was cut back by 1 base and J by 3 bases. TCR beta libraries were prepared from cDNA with unique molecular identifiers. It was from about 0.98 to 11 million T cells that approximately 500,000 cDNA molecules came. TCRdb re-called the PCR reads with MiXCR, one entry per CDR3 protein. Of under 200,000 distinct CDR3 sequences in the sample, 25% to 35% are singletons; the top ten hold more than 3%. This chain links TRBV20-1 with TRBJ2-5, with TRBD1 identical over 9 bases. Sequencing used blood. This receptor was taken from a girl aged 2-17 years with multiple sclerosis. CDR3: CSARGQGGEETQYF. As DNA, the CDR3 is TGCAGTGCTAGAGGACAGGGGGGTGAAGAGACCCAGTACTTC.